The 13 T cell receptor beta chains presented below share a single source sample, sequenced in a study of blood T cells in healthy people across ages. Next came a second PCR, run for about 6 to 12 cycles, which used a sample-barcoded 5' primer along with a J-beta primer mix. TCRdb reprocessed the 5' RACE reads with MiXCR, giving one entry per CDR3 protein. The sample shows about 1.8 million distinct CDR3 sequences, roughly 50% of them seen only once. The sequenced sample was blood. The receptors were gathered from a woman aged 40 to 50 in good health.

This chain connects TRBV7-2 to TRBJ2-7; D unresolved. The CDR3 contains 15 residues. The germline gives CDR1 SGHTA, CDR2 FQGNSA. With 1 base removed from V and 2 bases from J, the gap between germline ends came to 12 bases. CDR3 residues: CASSLGAVQTYEQYF. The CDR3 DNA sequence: TGTGCCAGCAGCTTAGGGGCGGTCCAGACCTACGAGCAGTACTTC.

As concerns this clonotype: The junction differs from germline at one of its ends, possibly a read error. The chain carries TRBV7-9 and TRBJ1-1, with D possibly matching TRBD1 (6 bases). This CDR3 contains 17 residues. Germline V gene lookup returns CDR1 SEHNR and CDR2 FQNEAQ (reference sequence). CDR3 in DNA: TGTGTCAGCGACTACCGGGACACCCGGTTTGAGGACACTGAAGCTTTCTTT. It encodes CVSDYRDTRFEDTEAFF.

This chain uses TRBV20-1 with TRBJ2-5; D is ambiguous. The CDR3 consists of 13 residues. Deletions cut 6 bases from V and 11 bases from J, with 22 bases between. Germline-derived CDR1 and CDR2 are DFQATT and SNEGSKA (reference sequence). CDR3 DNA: TGCAGTGCCCTGATAGAGGTGTACAATGAGCAGTACTTC. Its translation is CSALIEVYNEQYF.

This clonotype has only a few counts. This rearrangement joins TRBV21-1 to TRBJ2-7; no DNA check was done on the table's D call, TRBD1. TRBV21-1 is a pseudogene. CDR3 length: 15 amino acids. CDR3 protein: CASPIGQGSSYEQYF. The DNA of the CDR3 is TGTGCCAGTCCCATCGGACAGGGAAGCTCCTACGAGCAGTACTTC.

CDR3: CASSLDGGVCNEQFF. DNA for the CDR3: TGTGCCAGCAGCTTAGACGGGGGGGTTTGCAATGAGCAGTTCTTC. The chain joins TRBV7-2 to TRBJ2-1; TRBD2 matches at 8 bases. V was pared by 1 base and J by 6 bases, with 5 bases of the junction left unmatched. CDR3 length equals 15 residues. Germline values: CDR1 SGHTA, CDR2 FQGNSA.

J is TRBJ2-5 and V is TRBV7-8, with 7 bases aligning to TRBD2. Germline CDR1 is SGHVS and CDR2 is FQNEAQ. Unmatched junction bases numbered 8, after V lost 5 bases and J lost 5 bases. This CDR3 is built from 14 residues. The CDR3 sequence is CASSPRGGPETQYF. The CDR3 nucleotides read TGTGCCAGCAGCCCTAGGGGAGGGCCGGAGACCCAGTACTTC.

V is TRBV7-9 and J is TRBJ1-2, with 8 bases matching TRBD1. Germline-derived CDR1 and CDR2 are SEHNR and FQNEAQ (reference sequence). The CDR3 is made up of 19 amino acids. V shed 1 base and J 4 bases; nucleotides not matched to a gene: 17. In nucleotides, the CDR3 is TGTGCCAGCAGCTTAGTAACGTCTAGCACCGGGACAGGACCCTATGGCTACACCTTC. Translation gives CASSLVTSSTGTGPYGYTF.

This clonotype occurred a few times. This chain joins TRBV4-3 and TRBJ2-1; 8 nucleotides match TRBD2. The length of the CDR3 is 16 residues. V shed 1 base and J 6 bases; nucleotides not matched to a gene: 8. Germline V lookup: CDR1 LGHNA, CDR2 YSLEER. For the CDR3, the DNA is TGCGCCAGCAGCCAAGCTCGGGGGGGCTTCTTCAATGAGCAGTTCTTC. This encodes CASSQARGGFFNEQFF.

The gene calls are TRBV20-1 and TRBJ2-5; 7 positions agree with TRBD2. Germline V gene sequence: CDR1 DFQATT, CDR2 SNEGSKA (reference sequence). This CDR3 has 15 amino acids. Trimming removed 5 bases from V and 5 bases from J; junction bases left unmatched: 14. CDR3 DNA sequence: TGCAGTGCTTGTACCACCCGGGAGGCCATGGAGACCCAGTACTTC. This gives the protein CSACTTREAMETQYF.

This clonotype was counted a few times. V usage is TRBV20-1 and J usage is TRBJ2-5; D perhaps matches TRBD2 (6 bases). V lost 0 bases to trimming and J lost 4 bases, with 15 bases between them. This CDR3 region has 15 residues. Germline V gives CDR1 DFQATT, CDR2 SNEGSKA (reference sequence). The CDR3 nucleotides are TGCAGTGCTAGAGATATCGGCAGGAGGGGAGAGACCCAGTACTTC. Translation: CSARDIGRRGETQYF.

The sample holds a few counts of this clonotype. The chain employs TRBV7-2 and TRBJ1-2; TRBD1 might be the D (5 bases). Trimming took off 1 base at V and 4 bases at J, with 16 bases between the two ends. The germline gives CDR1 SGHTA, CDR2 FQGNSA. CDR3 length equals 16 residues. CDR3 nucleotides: TGTGCCAGCAGCTTAGGGACACAGGCCCGGGTCTATGGCTACACCTTC. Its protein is CASSLGTQARVYGYTF.

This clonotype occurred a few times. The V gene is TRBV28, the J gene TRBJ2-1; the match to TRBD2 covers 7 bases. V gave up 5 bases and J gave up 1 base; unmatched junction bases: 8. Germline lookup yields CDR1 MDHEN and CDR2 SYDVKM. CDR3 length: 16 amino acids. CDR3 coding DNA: TGTGCCAGCAGTCTTAACCTAGCGGTTTCCTACAATGAGCAGTTCTTC. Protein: CASSLNLAVSYNEQFF.

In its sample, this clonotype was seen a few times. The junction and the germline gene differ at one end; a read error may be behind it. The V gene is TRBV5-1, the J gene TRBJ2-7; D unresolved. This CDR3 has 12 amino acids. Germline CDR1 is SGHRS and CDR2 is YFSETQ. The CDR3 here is CASSDRGDEQYF. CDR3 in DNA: TGTGCCAGCAGTGACCGTGGAGACGAGCAGTACTTC.